The 19 T cell receptor beta chains reported below all come from one sample, sequenced in a study of cytomegalovirus exposure and HLA in healthy donors. In the PCR, 60 Vbeta and 13 Jbeta primers were used. Only in-frame clones appear in the TCRdb table, and some are missing; sequencing was by immunoSEQ multiplex PCR. The table lists 200,000 to 250,000 clones, 70% to 85% of them singletons. The sequenced material came from PBMCs. These receptors all stem from a male donor in good health and CMV-seronegative.

The chain links TRBV7-9 to TRBJ2-1; TRBD1 matches at 9 bases. Germline-derived CDR1 and CDR2 are SEHNR and FQNEAQ (reference sequence). J gave up 1 base and V 4 bases, and 2 bases lay outside the gene matches. The CDR3 is 15 amino acids. The CDR3 nucleotides read TGTGCCAGCAGCTCGGGACAGGGATCCTACAATGAGCAGTTCTTC. It is translated as CASSSGQGSYNEQFF.

This chain joins TRBV7-9 and TRBJ2-5, with D unclear. The CDR3 consists of 13 residues. The V end lost 5 bases, the J end lost 4 bases, and 11 bases lay between the germline ends. The germline gives CDR1 SEHNR, CDR2 FQNEAQ (reference sequence). CDR3 bases: TGTGCCAGCAGCGCCGGTACCTTAGAGACCCAGTACTTC. Translated: CASSAGTLETQYF.

The chain combines TRBV5-1 with TRBJ2-7, with 15 bases identical to TRBD2. This CDR3 is built from 18 residues. CDR1 is SGHRS and CDR2 is YFSETQ in the germline V gene. Trimming removed 4 bases from V and 1 base from J; junction bases left unmatched: 9. In DNA, the CDR3 is TGCGCCAGCAGCCTGGGACTAGCGGGAGGCCACGATTCCTACGAGCAGTACTTC. It codes for CASSLGLAGGHDSYEQYF.

The gene calls are TRBV18 and TRBJ2-7; 12 bases map to TRBD2. Losses at the gene ends were 2 bases for V and 6 bases for J; bases not matched to a gene: 8. The CDR3 runs to 16 residues. From germline, CDR1 is KGHSH and CDR2 LQKENI. The CDR3 DNA follows: TGTGCCAGCTCACCAAAGACTAGCGGGAGCGATGTCGAGCAGTACTTC. Amino acids: CASSPKTSGSDVEQYF.

A single count supports this clone. The rearrangement links TRBV7-8 to TRBJ2-5; 11 positions agree with TRBD2. The CDR3 contains 17 residues. Germline CDR1 reads SGHVS; CDR2 reads FQNEAQ. Losses at the gene ends were 4 bases for V and 2 bases for J; bases not matched to a gene: 9. The CDR3 sequence: CASSSSGTSGRQETQYF. CDR3 sequence (DNA): TGTGCCAGCAGCTCATCCGGGACTAGCGGTAGACAAGAGACCCAGTACTTC. The full variable domain, completed using reference TRBV7-8 and TRBJ2-5, is GAGVSQSPRYKVAKRGQDVALRCDPISGHVSLFWYQQALGQGPEFLTYFQNEAQLDKSGLPSDRFFAERPEGSVSTLKIQRTQQEDSAVYLCASSSSGTSGRQETQYFGPGTRLLVL.

The chain joins TRBV19 to TRBJ2-3; 12 bases match TRBD2. There are 21 residues in the CDR3. Germline V gene lookup returns CDR1 LNHDA and CDR2 SQIVND (reference sequence). V shed 3 bases, J shed 3 bases, and the junction held 19 bases outside the gene matches. This chain's CDR3 is CASSMSDWLAGGPERTDTQYF. The CDR3 DNA reads TGTGCCAGTAGTATGTCGGATTGGCTAGCGGGAGGGCCGGAGCGGACAGATACGCAGTATTTT.

This rearrangement joins TRBV7-2 to TRBJ1-1; possible D gene TRBD1, 5 bases. Germline lookup yields CDR1 SGHTA and CDR2 FQGNSA. The CDR3 is 13 residues long. Trimming shortened V by 5 bases and J by 5 bases, and 12 bases separated the two germline ends. The CDR3 reads CASSVQQGTEAFF. In DNA, the CDR3 is TGTGCCAGCAGCGTGCAGCAGGGAACTGAAGCTTTCTTT.

The chain is built from TRBV7-9 and TRBJ2-7; no definite D call. The CDR3 is 12 amino acids. Trimming took off 5 bases at V and 3 bases at J, with 8 bases between the two ends. Germline V CDR1 and CDR2: SEHNR, FQNEAQ (reference sequence). The CDR3 reads CASSPSIYEQYF. For the CDR3, the DNA is TGTGCCAGCAGCCCATCCATCTACGAGCAGTACTTC. Drawing the rest from reference TRBV7-9 and TRBJ2-7, the complete variable domain is DTGVSQNPRHKITKRGQNVTFRCDPISEHNRLYWYRQTLGQGPEFLTYFQNEAQLEKSRLLSDRFSAERPKGSFSTLEIQRTEQGDSAMYLCASSPSIYEQYFGPGTRLTVT.

A remark on this clone: The same CDR3 can be traced to other DNA sequences in this sample. The chain combines TRBV27 with TRBJ2-1; D perhaps matches TRBD1 (7 bases). Trimming took off 3 bases at V and 0 bases at J, with 12 bases between the two ends. CDR1 is MNHEY and CDR2 is SMNVEV in the germline V gene (reference sequence). This CDR3 is 16 amino acids long. As DNA, the CDR3 is TGTGCCAGCAGTTTGGCAGGGGGGAGCTCCTACAATGAGCAGTTCTTC. Its protein product is CASSLAGGSSYNEQFF.

The rearrangement uses TRBV9 and TRBJ2-7, with D maybe TRBD2 (6 bases). CDR3 length: 15 amino acids. Germline-derived CDR1 and CDR2 are SGDLS and YYNGEE. The V and J ends lost 0 bases and 3 bases respectively, with 13 bases between them. CDR3 DNA sequence: TGTGCCAGCAGCGTAGAGGCGGGGCTGGGCTACGAGCAGTACTTC. The encoded protein is CASSVEAGLGYEQYF.

CDR3 amino acids: CASSSLNEQFF. The CDR3, as DNA: TGTGCCAGTAGTTCCCTAAATGAGCAGTTCTTC. V and J are TRBV19 and TRBJ2-1; D gene ambiguous. Trimming left V 5 bases short and J 7 bases short, with 6 bases between. In germline, CDR1 is LNHDA, CDR2 SQIVND (reference sequence). The CDR3 has 11 residues.

V and J are TRBV28 and TRBJ2-5; TRBD2 matches at 9 bases. Germline values: CDR1 MDHEN, CDR2 SYDVKM. This CDR3 comprises 14 residues. Trimming cost V 5 bases and J 5 bases; bases outside gene matches: 6. CDR3 in DNA: TGTGCCAGCAGTACTCTAGCGGGGCGGGAGACCCAGTACTTC. As protein: CASSTLAGRETQYF.

The chain has TRBV13 and TRBJ2-1; 9 bases agree with TRBD2. V shed 4 bases, J shed 5 bases, and the junction held 3 bases outside the gene matches. The CDR3 length is 14 residues. The germline CDR1 and CDR2 sequences are PRHDT and FYEKMQ (reference sequence). For the CDR3, the DNA is TGTGCCAGCAGCTCGACTAGCGGAGACAATGAGCAGTTCTTC. Translated: CASSSTSGDNEQFF.

V gene TRBV5-6 combines with J gene TRBJ2-7; TRBD2 might be the D (5 bases). The germline V gene encodes CDR1 SGHDT and CDR2 YYEEEE. Trimming pared 2 bases from V and 4 bases from J, leaving 16 bases between. The CDR3 is made up of 15 amino acids. Here the CDR3 reads CASSFRGAGTYEQYF. CDR3 bases: TGTGCCAGCAGCTTCCGGGGAGCTGGAACATACGAGCAGTACTTC.

This rearrangement joins TRBV29-1 to TRBJ2-3, with 8 positions matching TRBD2. Germline assignment: CDR1 SQVTM and CDR2 ANQGSEA. J was trimmed by 0 bases and V by 3 bases; bases with no gene match: 8. The CDR3 consists of 16 residues. DNA for the CDR3: TGCAGCGTTGAGCCGCCGGGACTAGGGAGCACAGATACGCAGTATTTT. The encoded protein is CSVEPPGLGSTDTQYF.

V is TRBV18 and J is TRBJ2-3, with D possibly matching TRBD2 (5 bases). CDR1 KGHSH and CDR2 LQKENI come from the germline V gene. The CDR3 contains 13 residues. The V end lost 1 base, the J end lost 4 bases, and 6 bases lay between the germline ends. CDR3 in amino acids: CASSPQGADTQYF. In DNA form, the CDR3 reads TGTGCCAGCTCACCACAGGGAGCAGATACGCAGTATTTT.

This clone appeared a single time. The chain combines TRBV15 with TRBJ2-7; possible D gene TRBD1, 5 bases. Trimming stripped 0 bases from V and 4 bases from J, with 13 bases between. Germline V CDR1 and CDR2: LNHNV, YYDKDF (reference sequence). The CDR3 contains 15 residues. The CDR3 bases are TGTGCCACCAGCAGAGACCGAGACAGATTTTACGAGCAGTACTTC. Encoded protein: CATSRDRDRFYEQYF.

V is TRBV29-1 and J is TRBJ1-4; D remains unclear. The V gene's germline CDR1 is SQVTM and CDR2 ANQGSEA. CDR3 length: 13 residues. The V and J ends lost 8 bases and 6 bases respectively, with 16 bases between them. CDR3 nucleotide sequence: TGCAGCAACCTCGGGCCGGAGGATGAAAAACTGTTTTTT. Translating it yields CSNLGPEDEKLFF.

This chain uses TRBV7-8 with TRBJ1-5, with 9 nucleotides matching TRBD1. The CDR3 extends over 15 amino acids. The junction had 9 bases not matched to a gene; V was cut back by 5 bases and J by 7 bases. Germline lookup yields CDR1 SGHVS and CDR2 FQNEAQ. In DNA, the CDR3 is TGTGCCAGCAGCGATCGGACAGGGGAGAGGCAGCCCCAGCATTTT. Protein product: CASSDRTGERQPQHF.